These T cell receptor beta chains were read from a single sample in a study of shared clonotypes between healthy human individuals. Measured with immunoSEQ multiplex PCR; TCRdb has only the in-frame clones, and not every one. Of around 1.6 million clones in the sample, 98% are singletons; the top ten hold approximately 0.44%. The sequenced sample consisted of naive CD4+ T cells sorted from blood. These TCRs come from a man younger than 45 in good health. Each CDR3 is given with its conserved first and last residue. A D gene is named only where the DNA matches it firmly. Where a row states a size, it is once, few, many or the class of an expanded clone; other rows omit it.

j_call clone_size v_call d_call cdr3_aa cdr3_nt
TRBJ2-1 - TRBV5-4 TRBD2 CASSSASGGMYEQFF TGTGCCAGCAGCTCGGCGAGCGGGGGGATGTATGAGCAGTTCTTC
TRBJ1-5 - TRBV18 - CASSPFRLGGNQPQHF TGTGCCAGCTCACCATTCAGGTTGGGCGGCAATCAGCCCCAGCATTTT
TRBJ2-1 - TRBV9 TRBD2 CASSGTSGNLYEQFF TGTGCCAGCAGTGGGACTAGCGGTAATCTTTACGAGCAGTTCTTC
TRBJ1-1 once TRBV10-3 - CAISEGATEAFF TGTGCCATCAGTGAAGGGGCAACTGAAGCTTTCTTT
TRBJ2-2 - TRBV5-4 TRBD1 CASSLDRGVKGELFF TGTGCCAGCAGCTTGGACAGGGGAGTAAAAGGGGAGCTGTTTTTT
TRBJ2-2 - TRBV2 - CASIAPGPGRLFF TGTGCCAGCATCGCCCCGGGACCTGGAAGGCTGTTTTTT
TRBJ2-7 - TRBV6-5 - CASIASSYEQYF TGTGCCAGCATAGCTAGCAGTTACGAGCAGTACTTC
TRBJ1-2 - TRBV9 - CASSVTSGYGYTF TGTGCCAGCAGCGTAACCTCTGGGTATGGCTACACCTTC
TRBJ2-5 once TRBV6-5 - CASGRGGVETQYF TGTGCCAGCGGCCGAGGGGGGGTGGAGACCCAGTACTTC
TRBJ2-7 - TRBV6-5 TRBD2 CASRGLAPNEQYF TGTGCCAGCAGGGGACTAGCGCCTAACGAGCAGTACTTC
TRBJ1-2 - TRBV18 - CASSLKAAGPYGYTF TGTGCCAGCTCACTAAAGGCAGCCGGACCCTATGGCTACACCTTC
TRBJ2-5 - TRBV6-6 - CASSYPRGREETQYF TGTGCCAGCAGTTACCCGAGGGGTCGGGAAGAGACCCAGTACTTC
TRBJ2-7 once TRBV5-1 - CASTDGSSYEQYF TGCGCCAGCACGGACGGGAGCTCCTACGAGCAGTACTTC
TRBJ2-7 - TRBV4-3 TRBD1 CASSQSDRGVDEQYF TGCGCCAGCAGCCAATCTGACAGGGGGGTGGACGAGCAGTACTTC
TRBJ1-1 - TRBV7-7 TRBD1 CASSLDRGTEAFF TGTGCTAGCAGCTTGGACAGGGGCACTGAAGCTTTCTTT
TRBJ2-5 once TRBV9 - CASSRRPRQETQYF TGTGCCAGCAGCAGGAGGCCGAGGCAAGAGACCCAGTACTTC
TRBJ2-7 - TRBV19 - CASSPDPGPGEQYF TGTGCCAGTAGTCCCGACCCCGGTCCTGGCGAGCAGTACTTC
TRBJ1-1 - TRBV28 TRBD1 CASSPERQGVAFF TGTGCCAGCAGCCCCGAACGGCAGGGGGTGGCTTTCTTT
TRBJ2-1 - TRBV15 TRBD2 CATSRDLLAVSYNEQFF TGTGCCACCAGCAGAGATTTACTAGCGGTGAGCTACAATGAGCAGTTCTTC
TRBJ2-2 - TRBV30 - CAWSPRRGNTGELFF TGTGCCTGGAGCCCCCGAAGGGGAAACACCGGGGAGCTGTTTTTT
TRBJ1-1 - TRBV6-5 - CASSRGGTEAFF TGTGCCAGCAGTCGAGGTGGCACTGAAGCTTTCTTT
TRBJ2-1 - TRBV10-2 TRBD2 CASSLAVSSYNEQFF TGCGCCAGCAGCCTAGCGGTTAGCTCCTACAATGAGCAGTTCTTC
TRBJ2-5 - TRBV5-1 TRBD1 CASSAGGQGLVTQYF TGCGCCAGCAGCGCCGGAGGACAGGGTTTGGTGACCCAGTACTTC
TRBJ2-7 - TRBV7-6 - CASSLASGTDTYEQYF TGTGCCAGCAGCTTAGCCTCCGGGACCGATACCTACGAGCAGTACTTC
TRBJ2-7 - TRBV5-6 - CASSWTPGRYEQYF TGTGCCAGCAGCTGGACTCCTGGACGGTACGAGCAGTACTTC
TRBJ1-5 - TRBV27 TRBD1 CASSVRGQGGNQPQHF TGTGCCAGCAGTGTAAGAGGACAGGGTGGCAATCAGCCCCAGCATTTT
TRBJ2-5 - TRBV5-1 - CASSWGTEGETQYF TGCGCCAGCAGCTGGGGGACTGAGGGAGAGACCCAGTACTTC
TRBJ1-1 - TRBV5-1 - CASSSADRLNTEAFF TGCGCCAGCAGCTCGGCCGACAGGCTGAACACTGAAGCTTTCTTT
TRBJ1-3 - TRBV5-1 - CASSETTWKNTIYF TGCGCCAGCAGCGAAACCACATGGAAAAACACCATATATTTT
TRBJ2-7 - TRBV28 - CASNLGYEQYF TGTGCCAGCAACCTGGGCTACGAGCAGTACTTC
TRBJ1-1 - TRBV29-1 - CSVELRGRNTEAFF TGCAGCGTTGAACTCAGGGGAAGGAACACTGAAGCTTTCTTT